This T cell receptor beta chain was observed in a study of blood T cells in healthy people across ages. Findings and caveats of the study: Per million T cells, the diversity of TCR beta decreased roughly linearly as age advanced.

Germline CDR1 and CDR2: DFQATT and SNEGSKA (reference sequence). The CDR3 loop spans 10 amino acids. V lost 8 bases to trimming and J lost 11 bases, with 15 bases between them. Primed by a sample-barcoded 5' primer and a J-beta primer mix, a second PCR proceeded for 7 to 11 cycles. Each cDNA molecule, via a template-switch adaptor with 12 random nucleotides, was tagged. TCRdb called the 5' RACE reads again in MiXCR, with one record for every CDR3 protein. Altogether about 670,000 distinct CDR3 sequences are present, around 38% being singletons, with the ten largest covering about 32%. Total RNA was extracted at no less than 6 micrograms per sample. Worth noting for this clonotype: Its matching antigen is unknown. This clone may be a read error of a much larger clone one base away.

The sequence derives from an elderly man in good health. Source material: blood. The rearrangement uses TRBV20-1 and TRBJ2-5, with a weak D call TRBD1 (5 bases). The CDR3 region has the DNA TGCAGTCTGGCGGACAATGAGCAGTACTTC. Translated, it gives CSLADNEQYF.